The 26 T cell receptor beta chains listed next were all sequenced from one sample in a study of patients with pleural tuberculosis. MiXCR was run by TCRdb on the reads, yielding one entry per CDR3 protein. The sample has 40,000 to 55,000 distinct CDR3 sequences, 6% to 9.5% seen once. The receptors shown here come from a human donor with pleural tuberculosis.

This clonotype was seen at least ten times. CDR3 protein: CASSQHLAANTGELFF. The DNA of the CDR3 is TGTGCCAGCAGCCAACACCTAGCGGCGAACACCGGGGAGCTGTTTTTT. This chain connects TRBV4-2 to TRBJ2-2; 7 nucleotides align to TRBD2. Germline loops: CDR1 LGHNA, CDR2 YNFKEQ. Losses at the gene ends were 2 bases for V and 0 bases for J; bases not matched to a gene: 3. The CDR3 loop spans 16 amino acids.

In this sample, this clonotype turned up many times. J is TRBJ2-7 and V is TRBV11-1, with TRBD1 matching over 10 bases. Germline V lookup: CDR1 SGHAT, CDR2 FQDESV (reference sequence). The V and J ends lost 1 base and 4 bases, in that order; junction bases with no gene match: 1. This CDR3 is 14 amino acids long. Written as DNA, the CDR3 is TGTGCCAGCAGCTTAGGGGGACAGGGGTACGAGCAGTACTTC. It specifies CASSLGGQGYEQYF.

A note on this clonotype: A much larger clonotype is one base distant, so this may be a read error. The chain carries TRBV4-1 and TRBJ2-7; unclear D gene. This CDR3 has 13 amino acids. Germline V CDR1 and CDR2: MGHRA, YSYEKL. DNA of the CDR3: TGCGCCAGCAGCCAGGTGGAGACTTACGAGCGGTACTTC. This sequence encodes CASSQVETYERYF.

This clonotype has ten or more counts. The chain combines TRBV24-1 with TRBJ1-2, with D unclear. CDR1 is KGHDR, CDR2 SFDVKD, per germline. Trimming stripped 3 bases from V and 3 bases from J, with 13 bases between. The CDR3 consists of 15 residues. CDR3 protein: CATSDPTGSDYGYTF. CDR3 bases: TGTGCCACCAGTGATCCCACCGGTAGTGACTATGGCTACACCTTC.

This clonotype appeared many times. The chain links TRBV29-1 to TRBJ2-7; D gene uncertain. CDR3 size: 10 residues. Deletions cut 5 bases from V and 6 bases from J, with 8 bases between. The germline CDR1 and CDR2 sequences are SQVTM and ANQGSEA. The CDR3 sequence: CSVQVGEQYF. In nucleotides, the CDR3 is TGCAGCGTTCAGGTTGGCGAGCAGTACTTC.

As to this clonotype: One end of the junction fails to match germline, which may point to a read error. J is TRBJ1-1 and V is TRBV27, with D uncertain. This CDR3 has 13 amino acids. CDR1 and CDR2 from the germline V gene are MNHEY and SMNVEV (reference sequence). In DNA, the CDR3 is TGTGTCAGCAGACACGAGCACGTTACTGAAGCTTTCTTT. Protein product: CVSRHEHVTEAFF.

This clonotype came up many times. The chain couples TRBV27 to TRBJ1-5; D gene uncertain. Trimming stripped 8 bases from V and 1 base from J, with 12 bases between. This CDR3 has 14 residues. Germline lookup yields CDR1 MNHEY and CDR2 SMNVEV (reference sequence). CDR3 loop: CASRRYPSNQPQHF. DNA for the CDR3: TGTGCCAGCCGTCGGTATCCCAGCAATCAGCCCCAGCATTTT.

This clonotype was picked up a small number of times. The chain is built from TRBV7-6 and TRBJ2-1; 8 bases align to TRBD2. The CDR3 is made up of 14 amino acids. With 1 base clipped from V and 5 bases from J, the junction kept 1 base outside the gene matches. CDR1 and CDR2 (germline): SGHVS, FNYEAQ. The CDR3 spells CASSLVLADNEQFF. The CDR3 DNA reads as TGTGCCAGCAGCTTAGTACTAGCGGACAATGAGCAGTTCTTC.

In its sample, this clonotype was seen a few times. The genes are TRBV2 and TRBJ2-3; TRBD1 might be the D (6 bases). The V and J ends lost 2 bases and 0 bases respectively, with 9 bases between them. Germline-derived CDR1 and CDR2 are SNHLY and FYNNEI. This CDR3 is 15 amino acids long. CDR3 nucleotides: TGTGCCAGCAGTGAAAACAGGGCGAGCACAGATACGCAGTATTTT. The encoded protein is CASSENRASTDTQYF.

This clonotype was recorded at least ten times. The limits of the CDR3 on the DNA are not certain, so only TCRdb's listed CDR3 is given. This chain connects TRBV28 to TRBJ1-3. The CDR3 length is 13 residues, termini included. Per the germline V gene, CDR1 is MDHEN and CDR2 is SYDVKM. CDR3 sequence reads: CASSLWGTGTALF.

In its sample, this clonotype was seen many times. The chain joins TRBV20-1 to TRBJ2-1; 9 nucleotides match TRBD2. This CDR3 has 13 amino acids. CDR1 and CDR2 from the germline V gene are DFQATT and SNEGSKA (reference sequence). The trim removed 6 bases at V and 5 bases at J, leaving 5 bases unmatched. CDR3: CSAGGRADNEQFF. CDR3 DNA: TGCAGTGCCGGCGGGAGGGCCGACAATGAGCAGTTCTTC.

The rearrangement links TRBV19 to TRBJ2-1, with D possibly being TRBD2 (5 bases). Germline V CDR1 and CDR2: LNHDA, SQIVND (reference sequence). CDR3 size: 15 residues. V dropped 1 base and J dropped 7 bases, with 14 bases sitting between them. CDR3 amino acids: CASSIGRTTINEQFF. The DNA for the CDR3 is TGTGCCAGTAGTATAGGGAGGACCACGATTAATGAGCAGTTCTTC.

Points on this clonotype: A read error may be the cause here, since a much bigger clone is one base away. V usage is TRBV6-1 and J usage is TRBJ2-3; the D is unclear. The ends were cut back, 8 bases at V and 6 bases at J, with 15 bases in the middle. The CDR3 covers 13 residues. Germline CDR1 is MNHNS and CDR2 is SASEGT. For the CDR3, the DNA is TGTGCCAGCTCGATGACTGGGCGGGATACGCAGTATTTT. Translated, it gives CASSMTGRDTQYF.

This clonotype was seen many times. The rearrangement joins TRBV10-3 to TRBJ2-7; D remains ambiguous. This CDR3 spans 13 amino acids. Trimming shortened V by 6 bases and J by 0 bases, and 9 bases separated the two germline ends. Looked up from germline, CDR1 is ENHRY and CDR2 is SYGVKD. The CDR3 sequence is CAISADNSYEQYV. In nucleotides, the CDR3 is TGTGCCATCAGCGCCGACAACTCCTACGAGCAGTACGTC.

This clonotype was detected many times. This chain links TRBV6-1 with TRBJ2-7; no reliable D call. The V end was cut by 2 bases, the J end by 2 bases, with 4 bases between. The CDR3 runs to 12 residues. Germline values: CDR1 MNHNS, CDR2 SASEGT. The CDR3 is CASSEWTYEQYF. In DNA form, the CDR3 reads TGTGCCAGCAGTGAATGGACCTACGAGCAGTACTTC.

This clonotype has at least ten counts. The chain couples TRBV18 to TRBJ2-7; weak D call: TRBD1 (5 bases). The germline V gene has CDR1 KGHSH and CDR2 LQKENI. V was clipped by 5 bases and J by 0 bases, with 11 bases between them. The length of the CDR3 is 14 residues. CDR3 sequence (DNA): TGTGCCAGCTCATTGGACACTTTCTCCTACGAGCAGTACTTC. Protein: CASSLDTFSYEQYF. Based on the CDR3 plus reference TRBV18 and TRBJ2-7, the full variable domain is NAGVMQNPRHLVRRRGQEARLRCSPMKGHSHVYWYRQLPEEGLKFMVYLQKENIIDESGMPKERFSAEFPKEGPSILRIQQVVRGDSAAYFCASSLDTFSYEQYFGPGTRLTVT.

This clonotype is termed large (0.1 to 1%). In DNA, the CDR3 is TGTGCCAGCTCACGGTCAGCGGGAAACAATCAGCCCCAGCATTTT. Protein sequence: CASSRSAGNNQPQHF. The chain carries TRBV18 and TRBJ1-5; no clear D gene. In germline, CDR1 is KGHSH, CDR2 LQKENI. The V and J ends lost 4 bases and 3 bases respectively, with 13 bases between them. The CDR3 sequence is 15 residues long.

This clonotype was observed many times. The chain has TRBV19 and TRBJ2-3; the D gene is possibly TRBD1 (6 bases). The CDR3 runs to 14 residues. CDR1 is LNHDA, CDR2 SQIVND, per germline (reference sequence). The V and J ends lost 4 bases and 4 bases respectively, with 12 bases between them. The CDR3 sequence: CASSSPGASDTQYF. Written as DNA, the CDR3 is TGTGCCAGTAGTAGCCCAGGGGCATCAGATACGCAGTATTTT.

There are many counts of this clonotype. This CDR3 is CASSFGNNEQFF. The CDR3 nucleotides are TGTGCCAGCAGCTTCGGGAACAATGAGCAGTTCTTC. The V gene is TRBV11-1, the J gene TRBJ2-1; the D gene is possibly TRBD2 (5 bases). The V end was cut by 3 bases, the J end by 5 bases, with 5 bases between. Germline values: CDR1 SGHAT, CDR2 FQDESV (reference sequence). The CDR3 has 12 amino acids. Based on the CDR3 plus reference TRBV11-1 and TRBJ2-1, the full variable domain is EAEVAQSPRYKITEKSQAVAFWCDPISGHATLYWYRQILGQGPELLVQFQDESVVDDSQLPKDRFSAERLKGVDSTLKIQPAELGDSAMYLCASSFGNNEQFFGPGTRLTVL.

At least ten counts were recorded for this clonotype. The V gene is TRBV11-2, the J gene TRBJ1-2; TRBD1 might be the D (5 bases). V lost 5 bases, J lost 2 bases, and 9 bases lay in between. The CDR3 is 13 residues long. In germline, CDR1 is SGHAT, CDR2 FQNNGV. The CDR3 sequence: CASSPGENYGYTF. CDR3 sequence (DNA): TGTGCCAGCAGCCCGGGGGAAAACTATGGCTACACCTTC.

Comment on this clonotype: Relative to the germline gene, one junction end is altered; a read error may explain this. The rearrangement links TRBV19 to TRBJ2-7; 10 bases line up with TRBD1. CDR1 is LNHDA and CDR2 is SQIVND in the germline V gene (reference sequence). This CDR3 is 15 amino acids long. CDR3 loop: CAGSGSGTGVYEQYF. The CDR3 region has the DNA TGTGCCGGTAGTGGCTCCGGGACAGGGGTCTACGAGCAGTACTTC.

This clonotype is termed medium-sized. The chain joins TRBV6-5 to TRBJ1-1; a possible D gene is TRBD1 (5 bases). V lost 2 bases to trimming and J lost 10 bases, with 14 bases between them. CDR1 is MNHEY, CDR2 SVGAGI, per germline. The CDR3 consists of 13 residues. DNA of the CDR3: TGTGCCAGCAGTTACGGCTCGCAGGGTGTAGCTTTCTTT. Residues: CASSYGSQGVAFF.

The sample holds many counts of this clonotype. This chain joins TRBV29-1 and TRBJ2-3, with unresolved D. The germline V gene encodes CDR1 SQVTM and CDR2 ANQGSEA. The CDR3 contains 12 residues. With 8 bases removed from V and 4 bases from J, the gap between germline ends came to 13 bases. This CDR3 reads CSLRISSDTQYF. The CDR3 DNA is TGCAGCCTTCGAATCAGTTCAGATACGCAGTATTTT.

The table lists this clonotype with many counts. Since a much larger clone is just one base distant, this may be a read error. V usage is TRBV27 and J usage is TRBJ2-5, with D maybe TRBD1 (5 bases). CDR3 length: 13 amino acids. Germline V lookup: CDR1 MNHEY, CDR2 SMNVEV (reference sequence). The CDR3 DNA reads as TGTGCCAGCAGAAGACAGAGACAAGAGGCCCAGTACTTC. Protein sequence: CASRRQRQEAQYF.

This clonotype was seen many times. The chain employs TRBV14 and TRBJ1-1; D may be TRBD1 (5 bases). The CDR3 covers 18 residues. Germline V CDR1 and CDR2: SGHDN, FVKESK. Trimming cost V 1 base and J 1 base, with 19 bases left between them. CDR3 loop: CASSQGLMRDRWNTEAFF. The DNA for the CDR3 is TGTGCCAGCAGCCAAGGACTGATGCGTGACAGATGGAACACTGAAGCTTTCTTT.

The V gene is TRBV19, the J gene TRBJ2-7, with D perhaps matching TRBD1 (6 bases). The CDR3 is made up of 14 amino acids. CDR1 LNHDA and CDR2 SQIVND come from the germline V gene (reference sequence). V lost 3 bases, J lost 3 bases, and 12 bases lay in between. CDR3 in amino acids: CASSIIGQYYEQYV. The CDR3 nucleotides are TGTGCCAGTAGTATCATTGGACAGTACTACGAGCAGTACGTC.